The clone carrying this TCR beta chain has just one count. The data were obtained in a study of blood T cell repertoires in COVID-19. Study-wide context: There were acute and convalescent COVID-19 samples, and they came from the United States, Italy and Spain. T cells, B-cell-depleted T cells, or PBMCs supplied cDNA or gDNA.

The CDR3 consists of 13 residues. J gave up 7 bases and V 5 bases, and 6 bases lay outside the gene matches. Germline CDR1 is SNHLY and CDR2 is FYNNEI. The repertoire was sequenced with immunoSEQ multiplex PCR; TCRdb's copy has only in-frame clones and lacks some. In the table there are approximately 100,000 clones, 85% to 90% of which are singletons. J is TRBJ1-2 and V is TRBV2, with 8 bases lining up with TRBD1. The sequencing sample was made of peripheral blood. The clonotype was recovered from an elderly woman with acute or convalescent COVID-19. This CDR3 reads CASSTQTGAGYTF. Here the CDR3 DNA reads TGTGCCAGCAGTACCCAGACAGGGGCTGGCTACACCTTC.